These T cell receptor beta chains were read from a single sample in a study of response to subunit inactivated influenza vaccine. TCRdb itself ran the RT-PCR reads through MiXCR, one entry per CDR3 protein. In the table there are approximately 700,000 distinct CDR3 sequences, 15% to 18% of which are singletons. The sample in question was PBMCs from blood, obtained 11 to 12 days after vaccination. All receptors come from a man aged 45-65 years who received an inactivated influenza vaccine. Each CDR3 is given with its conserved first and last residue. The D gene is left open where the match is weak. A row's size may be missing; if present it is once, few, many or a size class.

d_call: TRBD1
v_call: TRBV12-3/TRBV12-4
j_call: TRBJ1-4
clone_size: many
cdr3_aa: CASSPHRGLDEKLFF
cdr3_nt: TGTGCCAGCAGTCCTCACAGGGGGCTTGATGAAAAACTGTTTTTT

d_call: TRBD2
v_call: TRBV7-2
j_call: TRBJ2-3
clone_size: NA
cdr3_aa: CASSPGLAGESTDTQYF
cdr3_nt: TGTGCCAGCAGCCCTGGACTAGCGGGAGAAAGCACAGATACGCAGTATTTT

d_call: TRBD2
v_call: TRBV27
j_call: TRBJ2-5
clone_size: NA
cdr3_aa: CASSNFQGLAGVETQYF
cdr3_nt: TGTGCCAGCAGTAATTTCCAGGGACTAGCGGGAGTAGAGACCCAGTACTTC

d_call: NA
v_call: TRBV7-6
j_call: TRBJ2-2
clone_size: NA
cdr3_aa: CASSPGRVQNGELFF
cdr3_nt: TGTGCCAGCAGCCCCGGGCGGGTACAAAACGGGGAGCTGTTTTTT

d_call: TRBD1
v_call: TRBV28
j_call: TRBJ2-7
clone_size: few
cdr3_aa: CASSLWGQVPNEQYF
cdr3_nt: TGTGCCAGCAGTTTATGGGGACAGGTCCCCAACGAGCAGTACTTC

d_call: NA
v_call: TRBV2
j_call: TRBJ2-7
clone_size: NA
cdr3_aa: CASRSTGAWQGWQYF
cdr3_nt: TGTGCCAGCAGGAGTACGGGAGCATGGCAGGGTTGGCAGTACTTC

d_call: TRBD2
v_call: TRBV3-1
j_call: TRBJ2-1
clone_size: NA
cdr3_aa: CASRVAGGKNEQFF
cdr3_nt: TGTGCCAGCAGAGTAGCGGGAGGGAAGAATGAGCAGTTCTTC

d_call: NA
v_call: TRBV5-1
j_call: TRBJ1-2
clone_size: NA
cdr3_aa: CASSFQGAGGYTF
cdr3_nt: TGCGCCAGCAGCTTTCAAGGGGCAGGTGGCTACACCTTC

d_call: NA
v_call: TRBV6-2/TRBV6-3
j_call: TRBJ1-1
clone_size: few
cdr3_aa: CASSYSPRQRNTEAFF
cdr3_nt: TGTGCCAGCAGTTACTCTCCGAGACAGAGGAACACTGAAGCTTTCTTT

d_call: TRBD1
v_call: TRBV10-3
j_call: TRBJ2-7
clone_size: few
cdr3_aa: CAIGGQGTYEQYF
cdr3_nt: TGTGCCATCGGAGGACAGGGGACCTACGAGCAGTACTTC

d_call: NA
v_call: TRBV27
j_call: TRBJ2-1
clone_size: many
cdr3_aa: CASSLVGALHEQFF
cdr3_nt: TGTGCCAGCAGTTTAGTTGGGGCGTTACATGAGCAGTTCTTC

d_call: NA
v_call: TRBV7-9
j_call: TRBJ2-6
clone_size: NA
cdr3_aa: CASNGANVLTF
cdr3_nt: TGTGCCAGCAACGGGGCCAACGTCCTGACTTTC

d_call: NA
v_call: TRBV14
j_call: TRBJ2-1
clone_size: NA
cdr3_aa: CASTFGGGPYNEQFF
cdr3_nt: TGTGCCAGCACCTTCGGAGGGGGCCCCTACAATGAGCAGTTCTTC

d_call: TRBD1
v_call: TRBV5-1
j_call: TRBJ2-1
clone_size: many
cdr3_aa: CASSLRTGGIDNEQFF
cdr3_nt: TGCGCCAGCAGCCTCCGGACAGGGGGCATTGACAATGAGCAGTTCTTC

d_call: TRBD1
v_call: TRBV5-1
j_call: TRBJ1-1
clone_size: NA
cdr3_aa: CASSIGQGATREAFF
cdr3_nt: TGCGCCAGCAGCATAGGACAGGGGGCGACTCGTGAAGCTTTCTTT

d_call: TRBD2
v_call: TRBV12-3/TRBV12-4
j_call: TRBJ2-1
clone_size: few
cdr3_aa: CASSFKCRTSGRCNEQFF
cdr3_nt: TGTGCCAGCAGTTTTAAGTGTAGGACTAGCGGGAGGTGCAATGAGCAGTTCTTC

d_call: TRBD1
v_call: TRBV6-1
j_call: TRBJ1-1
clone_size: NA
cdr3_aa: CASRLTGRFYTEAFF
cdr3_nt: TGTGCCAGCAGATTGACAGGGAGATTTTACACTGAAGCTTTCTTT

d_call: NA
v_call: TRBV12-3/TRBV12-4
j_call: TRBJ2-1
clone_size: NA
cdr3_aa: CASSLGRGAILNEQFF
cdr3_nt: TGTGCCAGCAGCCTAGGGAGGGGGGCCATACTCAATGAGCAGTTCTTC

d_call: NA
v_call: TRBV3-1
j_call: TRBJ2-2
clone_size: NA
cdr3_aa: CASSGTGTNTGELFF
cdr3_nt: TGTGCCAGCAGCGGGACTGGGACGAACACCGGGGAGCTGTTTTTT

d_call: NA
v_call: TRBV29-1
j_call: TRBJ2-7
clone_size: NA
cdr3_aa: CSVGARSGEQYF
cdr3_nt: TGCAGCGTTGGTGCCCGGAGTGGCGAGCAGTACTTC

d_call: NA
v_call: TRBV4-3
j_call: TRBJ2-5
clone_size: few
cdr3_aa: CASSQEGPPAGFGETQYF
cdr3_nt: TGCGCCAGCAGCCAAGAGGGCCCACCGGCAGGGTTCGGGGAGACCCAGTACTTC

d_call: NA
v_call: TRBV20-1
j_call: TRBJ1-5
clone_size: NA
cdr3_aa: CSARDAPYSNQPQHF
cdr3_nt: TGCAGTGCTAGAGATGCACCTTATAGCAATCAGCCCCAGCATTTT

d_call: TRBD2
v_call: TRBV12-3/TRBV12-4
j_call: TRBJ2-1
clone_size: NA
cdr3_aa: CASSTLAGVPQDEQFF
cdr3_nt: TGTGCCAGCAGTACCTTAGCGGGAGTCCCCCAGGATGAGCAGTTCTTC

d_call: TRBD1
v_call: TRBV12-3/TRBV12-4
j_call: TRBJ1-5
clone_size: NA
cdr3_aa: CASSQRDSPSLSNQPQHF
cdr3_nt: TGTGCCAGCAGTCAAAGGGACAGCCCTTCCCTTAGCAATCAGCCCCAGCATTTT

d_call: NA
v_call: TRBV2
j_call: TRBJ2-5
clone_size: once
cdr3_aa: CASKFQGLGETQYF
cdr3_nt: TGTGCCAGCAAGTTTCAGGGGCTCGGCGAGACCCAGTACTTC

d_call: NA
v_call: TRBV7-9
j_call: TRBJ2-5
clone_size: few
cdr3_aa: CASSFSTRSEETQYF
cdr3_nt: TGTGCCAGCAGCTTTTCGACTAGGAGCGAAGAGACCCAGTACTTC

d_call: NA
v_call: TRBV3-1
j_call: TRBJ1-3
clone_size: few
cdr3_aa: CASSRISGNTIYF
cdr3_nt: TGTGCCAGCAGCCGCATCTCTGGAAACACCATATATTTT

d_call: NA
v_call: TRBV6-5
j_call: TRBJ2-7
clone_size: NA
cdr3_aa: CASSYSIHLYSYEQYF
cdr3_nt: TGTGCCAGCAGTTACTCGATTCACCTCTACTCCTACGAGCAGTACTTC

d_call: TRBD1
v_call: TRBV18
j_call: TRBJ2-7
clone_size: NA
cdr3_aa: CASSQPGTGGNYEQYF
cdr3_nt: TGTGCCAGCTCACAACCCGGGACAGGGGGCAACTACGAGCAGTACTTC

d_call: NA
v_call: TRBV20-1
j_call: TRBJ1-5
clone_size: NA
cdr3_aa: CSARFVQTLNQPQHF
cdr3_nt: TGCAGTGCCCGTTTCGTGCAGACCCTCAATCAGCCCCAGCATTTT

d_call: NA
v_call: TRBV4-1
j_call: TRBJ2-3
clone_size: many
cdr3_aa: CASSQDVPYTQYF
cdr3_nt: TGCGCCAGCAGCCAAGATGTCCCGTATACGCAGTATTTT

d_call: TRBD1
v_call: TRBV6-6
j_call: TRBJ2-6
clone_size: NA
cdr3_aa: CASSYTAGAGGSGANVLTF
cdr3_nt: TGTGCCAGCAGTTACACGGCTGGGGCAGGGGGTTCTGGGGCCAACGTCCTGACTTTC

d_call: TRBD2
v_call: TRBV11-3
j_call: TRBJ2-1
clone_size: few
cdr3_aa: CASSRAGLAGGLGEQFF
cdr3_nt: TGTGCCAGCAGTCGGGCGGGACTAGCGGGAGGGTTAGGTGAGCAGTTCTTC

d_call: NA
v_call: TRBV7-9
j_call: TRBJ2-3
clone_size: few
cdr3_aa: CASSLAGASGNTDTQYF
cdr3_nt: TGTGCCAGCAGCTTAGCGGGGGCTAGCGGAAACACAGATACGCAGTATTTT

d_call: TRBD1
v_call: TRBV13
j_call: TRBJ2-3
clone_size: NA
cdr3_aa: CASSFGTGRNTQYF
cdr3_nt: TGTGCCAGCAGCTTCGGGACAGGGCGAAATACGCAGTATTTT

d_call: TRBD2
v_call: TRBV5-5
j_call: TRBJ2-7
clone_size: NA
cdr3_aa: CASSPTSGGLYEQYF
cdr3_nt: TGTGCCAGCAGCCCTACTAGCGGGGGCCTCTACGAGCAGTACTTC

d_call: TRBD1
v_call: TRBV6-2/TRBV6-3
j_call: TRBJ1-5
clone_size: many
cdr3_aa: CASKQGQGAYQPQHF
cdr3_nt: TGTGCCAGCAAACAGGGACAGGGGGCCTATCAGCCCCAGCATTTT

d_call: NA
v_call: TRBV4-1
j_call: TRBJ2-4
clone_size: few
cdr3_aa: CASSHADTNIQYF
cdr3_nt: TGCGCCAGCAGCCATGCCGACACAAACATTCAGTACTTC

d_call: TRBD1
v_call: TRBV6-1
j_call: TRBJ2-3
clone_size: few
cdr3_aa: CASSDGGQGADTQYF
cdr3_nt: TGTGCCAGCAGTGATGGGGGACAGGGGGCAGATACGCAGTATTTT

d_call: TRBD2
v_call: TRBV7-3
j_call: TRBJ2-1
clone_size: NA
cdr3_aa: CASSLQPRGSSYNEQFF
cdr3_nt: TGTGCCAGCAGCTTACAACCGCGGGGGAGCTCCTACAATGAGCAGTTCTTC

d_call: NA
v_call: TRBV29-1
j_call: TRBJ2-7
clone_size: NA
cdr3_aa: CSVQTDGVGYYEQYF
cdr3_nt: TGCAGCGTTCAGACCGACGGGGTGGGCTACTACGAGCAGTACTTC

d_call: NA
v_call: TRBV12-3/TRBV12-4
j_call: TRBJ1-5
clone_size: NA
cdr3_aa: CASSLGTRGQPQHF
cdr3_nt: TGTGCCAGCAGTTTGGGGACGAGAGGCCAGCCCCAGCATTTT

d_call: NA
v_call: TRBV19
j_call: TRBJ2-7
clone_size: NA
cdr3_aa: CASNDVARNYEQYF
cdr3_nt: TGTGCCAGTAACGACGTAGCCAGAAACTACGAGCAGTACTTC

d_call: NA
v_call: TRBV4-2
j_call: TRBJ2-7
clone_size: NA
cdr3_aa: CASSQDRVGEQYF
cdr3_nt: TGTGCCAGCAGCCAAGACCGGGTAGGTGAGCAGTACTTC

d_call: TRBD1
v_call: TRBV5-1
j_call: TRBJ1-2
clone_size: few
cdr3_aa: CASSAPGQGFQGYTF
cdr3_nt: TGCGCCAGCAGCGCTCCGGGACAGGGTTTTCAAGGCTACACCTTC

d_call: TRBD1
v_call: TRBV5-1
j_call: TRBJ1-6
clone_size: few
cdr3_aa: CASSSGQVNSPLHF
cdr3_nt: TGCGCCAGCAGCTCGGGACAGGTTAATTCACCCCTCCACTTT

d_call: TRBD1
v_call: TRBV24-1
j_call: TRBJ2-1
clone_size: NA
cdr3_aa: CATSDEGTGTIPEQFF
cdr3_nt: TGTGCCACCAGTGACGAGGGGACAGGGACTATACCTGAGCAGTTCTTC

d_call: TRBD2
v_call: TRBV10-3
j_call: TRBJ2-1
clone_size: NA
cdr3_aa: CAITGLAGSSSYNEQFF
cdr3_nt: TGTGCCATCACGGGACTAGCGGGGTCGTCCTCCTACAATGAGCAGTTCTTC

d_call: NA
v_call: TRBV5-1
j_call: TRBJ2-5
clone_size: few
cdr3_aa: CASSQGTRQETQYF
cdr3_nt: TGCGCCAGCAGCCAGGGGACAAGACAAGAGACCCAGTACTTC

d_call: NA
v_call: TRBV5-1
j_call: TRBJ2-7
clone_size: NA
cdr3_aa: CAISLAGSGYEQYF
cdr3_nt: TGCGCCATCAGCTTGGCCGGAAGCGGCTACGAGCAGTACTTC

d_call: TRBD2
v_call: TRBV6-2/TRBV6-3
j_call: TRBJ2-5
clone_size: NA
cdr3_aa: CASSREAGGGQETQYF
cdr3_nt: TGTGCCAGCAGTCGGGAAGCGGGAGGGGGGCAAGAGACCCAGTACTTC

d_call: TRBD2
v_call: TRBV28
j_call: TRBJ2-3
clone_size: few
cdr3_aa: CALATSGSPSAQYF
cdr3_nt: TGTGCCTTAGCCACTAGCGGGAGCCCGTCGGCGCAGTATTTT